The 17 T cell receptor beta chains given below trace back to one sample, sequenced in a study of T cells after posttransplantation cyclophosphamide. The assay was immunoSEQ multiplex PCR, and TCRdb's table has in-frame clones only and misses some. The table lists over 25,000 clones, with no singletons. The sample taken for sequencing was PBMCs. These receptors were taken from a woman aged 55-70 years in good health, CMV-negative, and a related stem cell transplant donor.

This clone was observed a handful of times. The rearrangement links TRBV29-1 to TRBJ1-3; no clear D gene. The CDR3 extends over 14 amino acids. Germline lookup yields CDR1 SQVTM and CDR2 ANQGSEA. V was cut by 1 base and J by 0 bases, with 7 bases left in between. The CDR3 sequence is CSVEGAISGNTIYF. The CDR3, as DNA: TGCAGCGTTGAAGGAGCCATCTCTGGAAACACCATATATTTT.

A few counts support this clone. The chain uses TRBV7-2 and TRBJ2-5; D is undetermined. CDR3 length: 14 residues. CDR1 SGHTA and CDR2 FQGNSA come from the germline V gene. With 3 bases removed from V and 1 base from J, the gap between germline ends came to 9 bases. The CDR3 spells CASSFSWAQETQYF. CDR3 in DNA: TGTGCCAGCAGCTTTTCTTGGGCCCAAGAGACCCAGTACTTC.

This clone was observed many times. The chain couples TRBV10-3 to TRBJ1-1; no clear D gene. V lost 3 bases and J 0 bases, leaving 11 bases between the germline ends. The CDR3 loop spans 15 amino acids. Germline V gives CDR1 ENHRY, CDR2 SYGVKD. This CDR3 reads CAISDFEPMNTEAFF. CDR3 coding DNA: TGTGCCATCAGTGACTTCGAGCCCATGAACACTGAAGCTTTCTTT.

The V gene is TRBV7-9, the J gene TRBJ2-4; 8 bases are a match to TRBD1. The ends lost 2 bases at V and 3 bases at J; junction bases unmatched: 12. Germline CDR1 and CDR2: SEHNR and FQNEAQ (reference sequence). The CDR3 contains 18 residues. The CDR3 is CASSLNMRDRGYKNIQYF. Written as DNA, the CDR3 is TGTGCCAGCAGCTTAAACATGAGAGACAGGGGATACAAAAACATTCAGTACTTC. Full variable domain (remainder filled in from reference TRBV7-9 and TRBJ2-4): DTGVSQNPRHKITKRGQNVTFRCDPISEHNRLYWYRQTLGQGPEFLTYFQNEAQLEKSRLLSDRFSAERPKGSFSTLEIQRTEQGDSAMYLCASSLNMRDRGYKNIQYFGAGTRLSVL.

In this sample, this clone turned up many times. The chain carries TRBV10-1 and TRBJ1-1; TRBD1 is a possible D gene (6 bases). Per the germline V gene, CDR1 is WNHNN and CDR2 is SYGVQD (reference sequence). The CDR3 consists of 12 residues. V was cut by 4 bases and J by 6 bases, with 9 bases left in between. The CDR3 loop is CASSGDTSEAFF. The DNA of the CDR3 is TGCGCCAGCAGTGGGGACACTTCTGAAGCTTTCTTT.

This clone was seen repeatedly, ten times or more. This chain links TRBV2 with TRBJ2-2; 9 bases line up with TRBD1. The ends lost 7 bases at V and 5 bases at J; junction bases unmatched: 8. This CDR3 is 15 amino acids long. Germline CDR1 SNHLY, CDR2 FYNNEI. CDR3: CASKGGQGHTGELFF. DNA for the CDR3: TGTGCCAGCAAGGGAGGACAGGGGCATACCGGGGAGCTGTTTTTT. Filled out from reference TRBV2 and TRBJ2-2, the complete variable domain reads EPEVTQTPSHQVTQMGQEVILRCVPISNHLYFYWYRQILGQKVEFLVSFYNNEISEKSEIFDDQFSVERPDGSNFTLKIRSTKLEDSAMYFCASKGGQGHTGELFFGEGSRLTVL.

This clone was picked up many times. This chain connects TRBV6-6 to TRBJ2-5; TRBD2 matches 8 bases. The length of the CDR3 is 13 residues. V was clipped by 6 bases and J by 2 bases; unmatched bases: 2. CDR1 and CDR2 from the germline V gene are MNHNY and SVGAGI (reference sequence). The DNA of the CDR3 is TGTGCCAGCAGGGCTAGCGGGCAAGAGACCCAGTACTTC. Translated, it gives CASRASGQETQYF.

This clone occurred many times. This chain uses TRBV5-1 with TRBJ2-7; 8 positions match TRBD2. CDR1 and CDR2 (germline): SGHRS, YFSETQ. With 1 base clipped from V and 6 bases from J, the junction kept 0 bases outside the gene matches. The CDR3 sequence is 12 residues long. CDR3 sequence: CASSLSGGEQYF. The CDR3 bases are TGCGCCAGCAGCTTGAGCGGGGGCGAGCAGTACTTC.

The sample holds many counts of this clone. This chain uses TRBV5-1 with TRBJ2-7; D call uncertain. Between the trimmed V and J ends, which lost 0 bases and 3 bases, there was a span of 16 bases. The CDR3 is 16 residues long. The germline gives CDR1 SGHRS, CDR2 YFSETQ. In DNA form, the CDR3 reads TGCGCCAGCAGCTTGGGCCACCGAAGCGCCTTCTACGAGCAGTACTTC. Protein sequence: CASSLGHRSAFYEQYF.

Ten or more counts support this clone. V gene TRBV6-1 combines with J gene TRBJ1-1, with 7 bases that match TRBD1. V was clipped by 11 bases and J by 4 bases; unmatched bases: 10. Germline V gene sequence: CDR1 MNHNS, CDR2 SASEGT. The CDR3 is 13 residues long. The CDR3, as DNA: TGTGCCTCCAACGACAGGGCTTTCACTGAAGCTTTCTTT. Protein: CASNDRAFTEAFF.

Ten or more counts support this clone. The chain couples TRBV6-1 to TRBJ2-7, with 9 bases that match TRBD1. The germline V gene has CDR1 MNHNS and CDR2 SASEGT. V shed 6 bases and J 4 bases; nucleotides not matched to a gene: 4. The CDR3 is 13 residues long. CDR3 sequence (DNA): TGTGCCAGCAGGTCGGACAGGGGTTACGAGCAGTACTTC. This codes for CASRSDRGYEQYF.

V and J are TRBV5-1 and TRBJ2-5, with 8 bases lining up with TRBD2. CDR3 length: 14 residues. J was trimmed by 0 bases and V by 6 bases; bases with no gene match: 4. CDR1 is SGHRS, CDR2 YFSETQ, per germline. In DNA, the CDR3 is TGCGCCAGCACAGCGGGGGCCTACCAAGAGACCCAGTACTTC. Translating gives CASTAGAYQETQYF.

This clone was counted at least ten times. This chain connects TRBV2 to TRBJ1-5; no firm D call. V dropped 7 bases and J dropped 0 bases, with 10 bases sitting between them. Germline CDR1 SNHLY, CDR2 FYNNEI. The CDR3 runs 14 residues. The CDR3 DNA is TGTGCCAGCAACCCGGGGTATAGCAATCAGCCCCAGCATTTT. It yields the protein CASNPGYSNQPQHF. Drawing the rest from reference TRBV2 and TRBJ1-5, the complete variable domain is EPEVTQTPSHQVTQMGQEVILRCVPISNHLYFYWYRQILGQKVEFLVSFYNNEISEKSEIFDDQFSVERPDGSNFTLKIRSTKLEDSAMYFCASNPGYSNQPQHFGDGTRLSIL.

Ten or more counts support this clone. The CDR3: CASLSRSYNSPLHF. The CDR3 bases are TGTGCCAGCCTATCTCGCTCCTATAATTCACCCCTCCACTTT. The V call is TRBV6-5, the J call TRBJ1-6, with D unresolved. Between the trimmed V and J ends, which lost 8 bases and 0 bases, there was a span of 8 bases. CDR3 length equals 14 residues. Germline lookup yields CDR1 MNHEY and CDR2 SVGAGI.

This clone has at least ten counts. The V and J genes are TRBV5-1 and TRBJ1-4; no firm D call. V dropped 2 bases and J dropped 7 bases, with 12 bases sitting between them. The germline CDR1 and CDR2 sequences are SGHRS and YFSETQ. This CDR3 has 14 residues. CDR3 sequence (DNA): TGCGCCAGCAGCTTTGACTTGCCGGGTGAAAAACTGTTTTTT. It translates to CASSFDLPGEKLFF.

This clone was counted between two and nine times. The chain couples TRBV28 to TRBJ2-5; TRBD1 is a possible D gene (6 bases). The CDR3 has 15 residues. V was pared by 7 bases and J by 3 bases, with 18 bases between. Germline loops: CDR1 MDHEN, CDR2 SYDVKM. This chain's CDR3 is CASMSPHRVKETQYF. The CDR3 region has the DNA TGTGCCAGCATGAGCCCCCACAGGGTAAAAGAGACCCAGTACTTC.

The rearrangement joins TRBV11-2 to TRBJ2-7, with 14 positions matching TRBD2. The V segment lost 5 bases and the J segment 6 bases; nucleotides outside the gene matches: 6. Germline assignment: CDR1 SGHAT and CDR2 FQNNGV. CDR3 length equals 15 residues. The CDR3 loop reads CASSVTSGRAREQYF. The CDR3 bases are TGTGCCAGCAGCGTGACTAGCGGGAGGGCGCGCGAGCAGTACTTC.